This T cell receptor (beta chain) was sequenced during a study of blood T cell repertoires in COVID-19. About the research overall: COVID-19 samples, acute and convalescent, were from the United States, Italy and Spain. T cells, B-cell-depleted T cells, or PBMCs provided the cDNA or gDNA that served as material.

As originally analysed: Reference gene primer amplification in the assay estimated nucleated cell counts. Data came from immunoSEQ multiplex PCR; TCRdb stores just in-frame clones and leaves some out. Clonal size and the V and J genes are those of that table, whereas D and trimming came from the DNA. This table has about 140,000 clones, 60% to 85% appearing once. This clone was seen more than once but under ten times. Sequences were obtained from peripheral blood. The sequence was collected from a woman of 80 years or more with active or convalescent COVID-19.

CDR3 region: CASSYSFGRGEQYF. CDR3 DNA sequence: TGTGCCAGCAGTTACTCATTTGGTAGGGGCGAGCAGTACTTC. V gene TRBV6-5 combines with J gene TRBJ2-7, with D possibly TRBD1 on 5 matching bases. CDR1 and CDR2 (germline): MNHEY, SVGAGI. There are 14 residues in the CDR3. Trimming cost V 0 bases and J 6 bases, with 12 bases left between them.